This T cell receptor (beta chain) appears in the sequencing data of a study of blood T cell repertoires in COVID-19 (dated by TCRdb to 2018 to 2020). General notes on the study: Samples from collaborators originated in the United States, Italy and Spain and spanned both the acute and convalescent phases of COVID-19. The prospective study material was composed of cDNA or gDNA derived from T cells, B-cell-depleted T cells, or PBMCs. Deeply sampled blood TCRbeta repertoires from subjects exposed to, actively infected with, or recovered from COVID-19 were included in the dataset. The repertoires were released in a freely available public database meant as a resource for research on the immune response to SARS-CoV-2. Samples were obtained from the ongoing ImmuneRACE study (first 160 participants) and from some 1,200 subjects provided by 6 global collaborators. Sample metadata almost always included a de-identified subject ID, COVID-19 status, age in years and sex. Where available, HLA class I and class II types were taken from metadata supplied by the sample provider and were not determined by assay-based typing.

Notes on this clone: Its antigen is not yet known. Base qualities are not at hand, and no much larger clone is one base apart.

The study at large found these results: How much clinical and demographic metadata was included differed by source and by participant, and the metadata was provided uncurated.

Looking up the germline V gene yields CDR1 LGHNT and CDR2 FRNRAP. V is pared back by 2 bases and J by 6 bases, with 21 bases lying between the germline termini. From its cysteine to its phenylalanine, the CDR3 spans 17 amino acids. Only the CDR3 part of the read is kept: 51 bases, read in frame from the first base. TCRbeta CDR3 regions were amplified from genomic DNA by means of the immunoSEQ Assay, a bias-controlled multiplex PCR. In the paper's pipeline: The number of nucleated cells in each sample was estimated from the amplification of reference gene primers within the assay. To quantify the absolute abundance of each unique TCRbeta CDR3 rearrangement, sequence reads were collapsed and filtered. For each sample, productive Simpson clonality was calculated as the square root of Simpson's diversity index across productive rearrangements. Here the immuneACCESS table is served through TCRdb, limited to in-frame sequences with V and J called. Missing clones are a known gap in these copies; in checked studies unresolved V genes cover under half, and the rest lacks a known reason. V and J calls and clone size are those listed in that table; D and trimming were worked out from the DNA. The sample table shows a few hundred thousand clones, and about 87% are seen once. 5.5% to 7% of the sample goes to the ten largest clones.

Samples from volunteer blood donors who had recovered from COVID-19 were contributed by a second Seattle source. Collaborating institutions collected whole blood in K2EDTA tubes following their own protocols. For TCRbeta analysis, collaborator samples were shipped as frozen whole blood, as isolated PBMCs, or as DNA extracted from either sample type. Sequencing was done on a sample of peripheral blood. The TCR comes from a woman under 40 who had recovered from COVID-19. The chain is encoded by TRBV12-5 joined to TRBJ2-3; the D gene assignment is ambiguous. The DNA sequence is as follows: TGTGCTAGTGGTTTGAGCCTCGAGTACCTCGGAGACGATACGCAGTATTTT. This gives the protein CASGLSLEYLGDDTQYF. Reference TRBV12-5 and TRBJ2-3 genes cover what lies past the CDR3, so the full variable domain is DARVTQTPRHKVTEMGQEVTMRCQPILGHNTVFWYRQTMMQGLELLAYFRNRAPLDDSGMPKDRFSAEMPDATLATLKIQPSEPRDSAVYFCASGLSLEYLGDDTQYFGPGTRLTVL.